The next 32 T cell receptor beta chains were all read from a single sample in a study of T cell repertoires in cytomegalovirus infection. TCRdb passed the reads through MiXCR, listing each CDR3 protein once. The profile shows a few hundred thousand distinct CDR3 sequences, 25% to 30% of them singletons. Which antigens these TCRs recognize remains unknown. This specimen consisted of cultured PBMCs, obtained from culture after CMV antigen stimulation. The receptors here all came from a human donor in good health (CMV status not recorded). Some clones in this sample may be carry-over from other donors' samples.

This chain uses TRBV11-1 with TRBJ1-2; D uncertain. This CDR3 has 13 residues. Trimming pared 5 bases from V and 7 bases from J, leaving 14 bases between. Germline V CDR1 and CDR2: SGHAT, FQDESV (reference sequence). The CDR3 sequence: CASSRDLGVGYTF. In DNA form, the CDR3 reads TGTGCCAGCAGCCGGGATCTGGGAGTTGGCTACACCTTC.

This clonotype was seen a few times. The genes are TRBV28 and TRBJ2-5; 11 bases map to TRBD2. CDR3 length: 13 amino acids. Germline V gives CDR1 MDHEN, CDR2 SYDVKM. Germline trimming cut 5 bases from V and 12 bases from J; bases unmatched to any gene: 8. CDR3 sequence reads: CASSPPGLADKYF. DNA for the CDR3: TGTGCCAGCAGTCCCCCGGGACTAGCGGACAAGTACTTC. Supplemented by reference TRBV28 and TRBJ2-5, the full variable domain reads DVKVTQSSRYLVKRTGEKVFLECVQDMDHENMFWYRQDPGLGLRLIYFSYDVKMKEKGDIPEGYSVSREKKERFSLILESASTNQTSMYLCASSPPGLADKYFGPGTRLLVL.

The V gene is TRBV28, the J gene TRBJ2-3; no clear D. The V gene's germline CDR1 is MDHEN and CDR2 SYDVKM. The V end lost 5 bases, the J end lost 0 bases, and 6 bases lay between the germline ends. This CDR3 has 13 amino acids. The CDR3 nucleotides read TGTGCCAGCAGTCCCAAGAGCACAGATACGCAGTATTTT. It translates to CASSPKSTDTQYF.

The chain is built from TRBV6-2 or TRBV6-3 and TRBJ2-2; TRBD1 matches at 8 bases. The CDR3 has 16 amino acids. Germline values: CDR1 MNHEY, CDR2 SVGEGT. The trim removed 5 bases at V and 0 bases at J, leaving 5 bases unmatched. CDR3 DNA: TGTGCCAGCAGTAGATTGACAGGGGCGAACACCGGGGAGCTGTTTTTT. This translates into CASSRLTGANTGELFF.

The sample holds one count of this clonotype. The chain recombines TRBV19 with TRBJ1-5; 7 positions match TRBD1. Germline V CDR1 and CDR2: LNHDA, SQIVND (reference sequence). The length of the CDR3 is 15 residues. V was clipped by 2 bases and J by 0 bases; unmatched bases: 1. CDR3 loop: CASSITGDSNQPQHF. The DNA for the CDR3 is TGTGCCAGTAGTATAACAGGGGATAGCAATCAGCCCCAGCATTTT.

The CDR3 DNA is TGTGCCAGCAGCTCACAGATGGACAGGAATGAGCAGTTCTTC. Protein product: CASSSQMDRNEQFF. The chain combines TRBV11-2 with TRBJ2-1, with 7 bases that match TRBD1. CDR1 is SGHAT, CDR2 FQNNGV, per germline. With 4 bases clipped from V and 7 bases from J, the junction kept 7 bases outside the gene matches. The CDR3 loop spans 14 amino acids.

This clonotype has a count of ten or more. The chain is built from TRBV7-6 and TRBJ1-2; 9 bases fit TRBD1. V gave up 5 bases and J gave up 6 bases; unmatched junction bases: 13. The CDR3 is 16 residues long. Germline V gene sequence: CDR1 SGHVS, CDR2 FNYEAQ. CDR3 in amino acids: CASSLLQGAIVHGYTF. The DNA of the CDR3 is TGTGCCAGCAGCCTACTACAGGGGGCCATAGTCCATGGCTACACCTTC.

The V and J genes are TRBV10-3 and TRBJ1-2; D ambiguous. The CDR3 loop spans 15 amino acids. V dropped 1 base and J dropped 0 bases, with 9 bases sitting between them. Per the germline V gene, CDR1 is ENHRY and CDR2 is SYGVKD. As DNA, the CDR3 is TGTGCCATCAGTGAGTTATCAGCCCCTAACTATGGCTACACCTTC. This codes for CAISELSAPNYGYTF.

The rearrangement uses TRBV6-5 and TRBJ1-6, with 8 bases lining up with TRBD1. V lost 5 bases, J lost 10 bases, and 16 bases stayed unmatched. The CDR3 is 17 amino acids. Looked up from germline, CDR1 is MNHEY and CDR2 is SVGAGI. CDR3 nucleotide sequence: TGTGCCAGCAGTCCCACTATTCCGGGACAGGTCAGCTCACCCCTCCACTTT. Protein product: CASSPTIPGQVSSPLHF.

The chain links TRBV6-5 to TRBJ2-5; 15 positions match TRBD2. The J segment lost 5 bases and the V segment lost 5 bases, leaving 6 bases of the junction unmatched. Per germline, CDR1 MNHEY and CDR2 SVGAGI. CDR3 length: 16 amino acids. This chain's CDR3 is CASSRTSGGALETQYF. The CDR3 region has the DNA TGTGCCAGCAGTCGGACTAGCGGGGGGGCTCTTGAGACCCAGTACTTC.

The chain links TRBV12-3 or TRBV12-4 to TRBJ1-1; D unresolved. Trimming shortened V by 0 bases and J by 10 bases, and 12 bases separated the two germline ends. The CDR3 spans 13 residues. The CDR3: CASSLAGYGVAFF. In DNA form, the CDR3 reads TGTGCCAGCAGTTTAGCGGGGTACGGCGTAGCTTTCTTT.

The V call is TRBV7-4, the J call TRBJ2-2; unclear D gene. Trimming took 5 bases from V and 3 from J, leaving 10 bases between them. The CDR3 is made up of 14 amino acids. Germline lookup yields CDR1 SGHVT and CDR2 SQSDAQ. Here the CDR3 reads CASSPDRDTGELFF. Here the CDR3 DNA reads TGTGCCAGCAGCCCTGACCGAGACACCGGGGAGCTGTTTTTT.

This clonotype was observed a handful of times. This chain links TRBV7-6 with TRBJ2-3, with D unresolved. The CDR3 covers 12 residues. Germline CDR1 SGHVS, CDR2 FNYEAQ. With 4 bases removed from V and 4 bases from J, the gap between germline ends came to 6 bases. The CDR3 bases are TGTGCCAGCAGCTCCATACCAGATACGCAGTATTTT. Its protein is CASSSIPDTQYF.

This clonotype was found a few times. The J gene is TRBJ2-7, the V gene TRBV5-6, with D uncertain. The V and J ends lost 4 bases and 5 bases respectively, with 16 bases between them. The length of the CDR3 is 14 residues. Germline V gene data show CDR1 as SGHDT and CDR2 as YYEEEE. The CDR3 spells CASSGANYPHEQYF. The CDR3 bases are TGTGCCAGCAGCGGAGCGAATTACCCCCACGAGCAGTACTTC.

This clonotype was observed many times. The V gene is TRBV27, the J gene TRBJ2-7; TRBD1 matches at 10 bases. In germline, CDR1 is MNHEY, CDR2 SMNVEV (reference sequence). The CDR3 covers 14 residues. The trim removed 8 bases at V and 5 bases at J, leaving 9 bases unmatched. The DNA for the CDR3 is TGTGCCAGCCGACCGTGGACAGGGGGTAACGAGCAGTACTTC. Its protein product is CASRPWTGGNEQYF.

The chain links TRBV12-3 or TRBV12-4 to TRBJ1-1; D remains ambiguous. This CDR3 spans 12 amino acids. V was clipped by 0 bases and J by 3 bases, with 2 bases between them. The CDR3 nucleotides read TGTGCCAGCAGTTTAGCCGACACTGAAGCTTTCTTT. Protein product: CASSLADTEAFF.

J is TRBJ2-2 and V is TRBV12-5; the D is unclear. The CDR3 contains 15 residues. Per germline, CDR1 LGHNT and CDR2 FRNRAP. Trimming left V 2 bases short and J 6 bases short, with 13 bases between. Here the CDR3 DNA reads TGTGCTAGTGGTTTGCTCACCGGCCCCGCCGGGGAGCTGTTTTTT. Its protein product is CASGLLTGPAGELFF.

The chain combines TRBV14 with TRBJ2-3; maybe TRBD2 (6 bases). V was pared by 6 bases and J by 9 bases, with 19 bases between. Germline CDR1 SGHDN, CDR2 FVKESK. This CDR3 comprises 14 residues. CDR3 coding DNA: TGTGCCAGCAGGCCGGGACTCCCGACCGACACGCAGTATTTT. As protein: CASRPGLPTDTQYF.

The table lists this clonotype with many counts. The rearrangement uses TRBV7-2 and TRBJ1-2; D is unclear. The V end was cut by 5 bases, the J end by 4 bases, with 11 bases between. This CDR3 is 13 amino acids long. Germline V gene lookup returns CDR1 SGHTA and CDR2 FQGNSA. CDR3 protein: CASSRSSFYGYTF. The DNA of the CDR3 is TGTGCCAGCAGCCGAAGCTCTTTCTATGGCTACACCTTC. The variable domain in full, completed from reference TRBV7-2 and TRBJ1-2, reads GAGVSQSPSNKVTEKGKDVELRCDPISGHTALYWYRQSLGQGLEFLIYFQGNSAPDKSGLPSDRFSAERTGGSVSTLTIQRTQQEDSAVYLCASSRSSFYGYTFGSGTRLTVV.

The rearrangement uses TRBV10-1 and TRBJ1-1; 7 bases are shared with TRBD1. The CDR3 is 18 amino acids. With V trimmed by 0 bases and J by 2 bases, 12 bases remained unmatched. Germline CDR1 and CDR2: WNHNN and SYGVQD (reference sequence). CDR3 in amino acids: CASSESGQVPKRNTEAFF. DNA of the CDR3: TGCGCCAGCAGTGAGTCCGGACAGGTTCCAAAACGAAACACTGAAGCTTTCTTT.

This clonotype was recorded a few times. The V gene is TRBV28, the J gene TRBJ2-6; D unclear. Per the germline V gene, CDR1 is MDHEN and CDR2 is SYDVKM. CDR3 length: 16 residues. V was trimmed by 5 bases and J by 1 base, leaving 12 bases between them. The CDR3: CASSALDTSGANVLTF. DNA for the CDR3: TGTGCCAGCAGTGCCCTCGACACGTCTGGGGCCAACGTCCTGACTTTC.

This clonotype was observed a handful of times. At one of its ends the junction is not consistent with the germline gene, which may arise from a read error. The chain has TRBV4-1 and TRBJ2-3, with 9 bases matching TRBD2. Germline V gene sequence: CDR1 MGHRA, CDR2 YSYEKL. The CDR3 has 17 amino acids. CDR3 sequence reads: CASSQASGLAVTDTQYF. The CDR3 nucleotides read TGTGCCAGCAGCCAAGCCTCGGGACTAGCAGTCACAGATACGCAGTATTTT.

This clonotype was counted only a few times. The rearrangement uses TRBV20-1 and TRBJ1-1; D gene unclear. CDR3 length: 14 amino acids. Per the germline V gene, CDR1 is DFQATT and CDR2 is SNEGSKA (reference sequence). V was cut by 0 bases and J by 1 base, with 9 bases left in between. This CDR3 reads CSAREVGENTEAFF. The CDR3 nucleotides are TGCAGTGCTAGAGAAGTAGGAGAGAACACTGAAGCTTTCTTT.

This clonotype was seen a few times. This chain connects TRBV5-1 to TRBJ1-2; 8 nucleotides agree with TRBD1. V trimming: 8 bases; J trimming: 3 bases; junction bases outside the gene matches: 15. From germline, CDR1 is SGHRS and CDR2 YFSETQ. The CDR3 is made up of 16 amino acids. The DNA for the CDR3 is TGCGCCAGTTCAAGGGACAGGCCCATTACCGACTATGGCTACACCTTC. Translated, it gives CASSRDRPITDYGYTF.

This clonotype was recorded a few times. This rearrangement joins TRBV7-3 to TRBJ1-1, with 8 bases identical to TRBD1. The V and J ends lost 5 bases and 0 bases, in that order; junction bases with no gene match: 5. Germline V gives CDR1 SGHTA, CDR2 FQGTGA. The CDR3 contains 15 residues. The CDR3 spells CASSISTGVNTEAFF. In DNA, the CDR3 is TGTGCCAGCAGCATCTCGACAGGGGTGAACACTGAAGCTTTCTTT.

This clonotype appeared a few times. The chain joins TRBV12-3 or TRBV12-4 to TRBJ2-6; D unresolved. The germline V and J ends were trimmed by 6 bases and 3 bases, with 6 bases remaining between them. The CDR3 sequence is 13 residues long. The CDR3 here is CASSQVGANVLTF. CDR3 sequence (DNA): TGTGCCAGCAGCCAGGTTGGGGCCAACGTCCTGACTTTC.

The chain recombines TRBV5-1 with TRBJ2-7; D perhaps matches TRBD2 (5 bases). The V end lost 7 bases, the J end lost 7 bases, and 21 bases lay between the germline ends. Germline-derived CDR1 and CDR2 are SGHRS and YFSETQ. The CDR3 consists of 14 residues. The chain's CDR3 is CASETGSLTGEQYF. For the CDR3, the DNA is TGCGCCAGCGAGACGGGATCTCTGACGGGGGAGCAGTACTTC.

This clonotype occurred many times. The genes are TRBV7-6 and TRBJ1-2; D gene uncertain. The CDR3 loop spans 13 amino acids. V was trimmed by 3 bases and J by 4 bases, leaving 9 bases between them. Per germline, CDR1 SGHVS and CDR2 FNYEAQ. CDR3 sequence reads: CASSFGEGYGYTF. The CDR3, as DNA: TGTGCCAGCAGCTTCGGGGAGGGCTATGGCTACACCTTC.

This clonotype was seen a few times. The gene calls are TRBV12-3 or TRBV12-4 and TRBJ2-1; 7 nucleotides align to TRBD1. The CDR3 has 12 residues. Unmatched junction bases numbered 7, after V lost 7 bases and J lost 10 bases. CDR3 bases: TGTGCCAGCAACCGACAGGGTGGGGAGCAGTTCTTC. This gives the protein CASNRQGGEQFF.

J is TRBJ2-5 and V is TRBV2; TRBD2 aligns across 12 bases. This CDR3 comprises 15 residues. After removal of 6 bases from V and 2 bases from J, the junction contained 4 bases not matched to a gene. Germline loops: CDR1 SNHLY, CDR2 FYNNEI. The CDR3 reads CASSDLAGGQETQYF. The DNA of the CDR3 is TGTGCCAGCAGCGATCTAGCGGGGGGGCAAGAGACCCAGTACTTC.

This clonotype was observed a handful of times. The chain recombines TRBV7-9 with TRBJ1-2; D unclear. V was pared by 5 bases and J by 6 bases, with 13 bases between. Germline V gene data show CDR1 as SEHNR and CDR2 as FQNEAQ (reference sequence). The CDR3 runs 13 residues. CDR3 sequence (DNA): TGTGCCAGCAGCCTTGCGGGGTCGGATGGCTACACCTTC. Translation: CASSLAGSDGYTF. Variable domain in full (rest from reference TRBV7-9 and TRBJ1-2): DTGVSQNPRHKITKRGQNVTFRCDPISEHNRLYWYRQTLGQGPEFLTYFQNEAQLEKSRLLSDRFSAERPKGSFSTLEIQRTEQGDSAMYLCASSLAGSDGYTFGSGTRLTVV.

The V call is TRBV28, the J call TRBJ2-3; 7 positions agree with TRBD1. This CDR3 is built from 15 residues. Germline CDR1 and CDR2: MDHEN and SYDVKM. The V segment lost 2 bases and the J segment 0 bases; nucleotides outside the gene matches: 2. CDR3 DNA: TGTGCCAGCAGTTTAGACAGGGCTAGCACAGATACGCAGTATTTT. As protein: CASSLDRASTDTQYF.